Below are 11 T cell receptor beta chains sequenced from a single sample in a study of T cells in Graves' hyperthyroidism and ophthalmopathy. TCR beta CDR3 regions were amplified from RNA. HTBI primers were employed in a first-round RT-PCR of the TCR CDR3. MiXCR, applied by TCRdb to the multiplex PCR reads, yields one record per CDR3 protein. This sample has 300,000 to 450,000 distinct CDR3 sequences, with 20% to 25% found just once. Sequencing used blood. The receptors come from a man aged 45-65 years with Graves' hyperthyroidism.

The table lists this clonotype with a few counts. The chain couples TRBV6-1 to TRBJ2-1; 8 bases are shared with TRBD2. CDR1 MNHNS and CDR2 SASEGT come from the germline V gene. The CDR3 is made up of 18 amino acids. V shed 5 bases and J 4 bases; nucleotides not matched to a gene: 16. CDR3 region: CASSYYNRVAGGYNEQFF. DNA for the CDR3: TGTGCCAGCAGTTATTATAACAGGGTTGCGGGAGGTTACAATGAGCAGTTCTTC.

The chain combines TRBV29-1 with TRBJ1-2; the D is unclear. Germline V gene sequence: CDR1 SQVTM, CDR2 ANQGSEA. V was shortened by 4 bases and J by 3 bases, with 9 bases between the two germline ends. The CDR3 is 12 amino acids. The CDR3, as DNA: TGCAGCGTTGTTTCCGGCGACTATGGCTACACCTTC. This encodes CSVVSGDYGYTF. Supplemented by reference TRBV29-1 and TRBJ1-2, the full variable domain reads SAVISQKPSRDICQRGTSLTIQCQVDSQVTMMFWYRQQPGQSLTLIATANQGSEATYESGFVIDKFPISRPNLTFSTLTVSNMSPEDSSIYLCSVVSGDYGYTFGSGTRLTVV.

J is TRBJ1-1 and V is TRBV29-1; a possible D gene is TRBD1 (5 bases). Germline loops: CDR1 SQVTM, CDR2 ANQGSEA. The V end was cut by 5 bases, the J end by 1 base, with 14 bases between. The CDR3 spans 14 residues. The CDR3, as DNA: TGCAGCGTTACACAGGCCGTTGGGAACACTGAAGCTTTCTTT. This gives the protein CSVTQAVGNTEAFF.

This clonotype was detected many times. This sequence joins TRBV27 and TRBJ2-7, with 7 bases lining up with TRBD1. There are 13 residues in the CDR3. J gave up 6 bases and V 6 bases, and 8 bases lay outside the gene matches. Germline V gene data show CDR1 as MNHEY and CDR2 as SMNVEV (reference sequence). Here the CDR3 DNA reads TGTGCCAGCAGGGGACAGCTCGCGGGCGAGCAGTACTTC. Amino acids: CASRGQLAGEQYF.

V gene TRBV28 combines with J gene TRBJ2-7; 9 bases line up with TRBD1. CDR1 is MDHEN and CDR2 is SYDVKM in the germline V gene. The CDR3 loop spans 17 amino acids. The junction had 11 bases not matched to a gene; V was cut back by 5 bases and J by 0 bases. The chain's CDR3 is CASSTHVGTGSSYEQYF. CDR3 nucleotide sequence: TGTGCCAGCAGTACTCACGTTGGGACAGGGAGCTCCTACGAGCAGTACTTC.

The V and J genes are TRBV27 and TRBJ2-6, with no clear D. The CDR3 is 18 residues long. Trimming shortened V by 3 bases and J by 4 bases, and 19 bases separated the two germline ends. Germline CDR1 reads MNHEY; CDR2 reads SMNVEV (reference sequence). In nucleotides, the CDR3 is TGTGCCAGCAGTTTTTCCCCTTATAGCATGAACGGGGCCAACGTCCTGACTTTC. This sequence encodes CASSFSPYSMNGANVLTF.

This clonotype was found a few times. The rearrangement uses TRBV19 and TRBJ2-7; no definite D call. The germline V gene encodes CDR1 LNHDA and CDR2 SQIVND (reference sequence). The CDR3 loop spans 13 amino acids. Trimming cost V 5 bases and J 0 bases, with 8 bases left between them. This CDR3 reads CASSSSYSYEQYF. In nucleotides, the CDR3 is TGTGCCAGTAGTTCTAGTTACTCCTACGAGCAGTACTTC.

The chain links TRBV5-1 to TRBJ2-7, with a weak D call TRBD1 (5 bases). The CDR3 has 16 amino acids. V lost 4 bases to trimming and J lost 0 bases, with 17 bases between them. CDR1 SGHRS and CDR2 YFSETQ come from the germline V gene. The CDR3 loop is CASSPTPDSRSYEQYF. CDR3 sequence (DNA): TGCGCCAGCAGCCCTACCCCTGACAGTCGCTCCTACGAGCAGTACTTC.

The genes are TRBV24-1 and TRBJ2-5; D might be TRBD2 (6 bases). V was shortened by 3 bases and J by 2 bases, with 15 bases between the two germline ends. Germline CDR1 and CDR2: KGHDR and SFDVKD. This CDR3 has 16 residues. The CDR3 region is CATSDPGGALQETQYF. As DNA, the CDR3 is TGTGCCACCAGTGATCCAGGCGGGGCCCTACAAGAGACCCAGTACTTC.

The table lists this clonotype with a few counts. The chain carries TRBV5-1 and TRBJ1-2; TRBD1 aligns across 7 bases. In germline, CDR1 is SGHRS, CDR2 YFSETQ. The CDR3 totals 14 residues. V lost 4 bases and J lost 5; bases outside the gene matches: 8. DNA for the CDR3: TGCGCCAGCAGCCCCGCGGGACAGCGATATGGCTACACCTTC. This sequence encodes CASSPAGQRYGYTF.

The rearrangement joins TRBV18 to TRBJ1-1; D is unclear. The CDR3 has 13 residues. Between the trimmed V and J ends, which lost 5 bases and 1 base, there was a span of 8 bases. The germline gives CDR1 KGHSH, CDR2 LQKENI. CDR3 nucleotides: TGTGCCAGCTCAACAAACAAGAACACTGAAGCTTTCTTT. Protein product: CASSTNKNTEAFF. The full variable domain, its missing parts supplied by reference TRBV18 and TRBJ1-1, is NAGVMQNPRHLVRRRGQEARLRCSPMKGHSHVYWYRQLPEEGLKFMVYLQKENIIDESGMPKERFSAEFPKEGPSILRIQQVVRGDSAAYFCASSTNKNTEAFFGQGTRLTVV.